Listed below are T cell receptor beta chains from one sample, sequenced in a study of Graves' ophthalmopathy and Graves' hyperthyroidism. TCRdb redid the calling of the multiplex PCR reads with MiXCR, one entry per CDR3 protein. The table lists some 750,000 distinct CDR3 sequences, around 40% of them singletons. The sample taken for sequencing was peripheral blood. All receptors derive from an adult man with Graves' ophthalmopathy. CDR3s include the opening cysteine and the closing phenylalanine or tryptophan. D genes are given only for firm matches. Expanded clones get a size class; other rows say once, few or many, or leave the size out.

size	J	V	D	CDR3	DNA
-	TRBJ2-7	TRBV7-2	TRBD2	CASSLSQSSGYEQYF	TGTGCCAGCAGCTTGTCGCAGTCTAGCGGGTACGAGCAGTACTTC
few	TRBJ1-2	TRBV4-1	-	CASSLRDGSYGYTF	TGCGCCAGCAGCCTAAGGGACGGGAGCTATGGCTACACCTTC
-	TRBJ1-5	TRBV2	TRBD1	CASSYYWTGDNQPQHF	TGTGCCAGCAGTTACTACTGGACAGGGGATAATCAGCCCCAGCATTTT
-	TRBJ2-3	TRBV29-1	-	CSVEGTHVNTDTQYF	TGCAGCGTTGAAGGGACACACGTAAACACAGATACGCAGTATTTT
many	TRBJ1-4	TRBV10-3	-	CAISESRERVEKLFF	TGTGCCATCAGTGAGTCGAGGGAAAGAGTAGAAAAACTGTTTTTT
-	TRBJ2-7	TRBV2	-	CAGKRVSYEQYF	TGTGCCGGCAAAAGGGTCTCCTACGAGCAGTACTTC
-	TRBJ2-2	TRBV2	-	CASSETPNTGELFF	TGTGCCAGCAGTGAAACCCCGAACACCGGGGAGCTGTTTTTT
many	TRBJ1-6	TRBV7-2	TRBD1	CASSRPGQGYSPLHF	TGTGCCAGCAGCCGGCCGGGACAGGGGTATTCACCCCTCCACTTT
-	TRBJ1-1	TRBV7-9	TRBD1	CASSPPPRGPDRAATNTEAFF	TGTGCCAGCAGCCCCCCCCCCCGGGGGCCAGACAGGGCGGCGACGAACACTGAAGCTTTCTTT
many	TRBJ2-2	TRBV7-9	TRBD1	CASSRQGDTGELFF	TGCGCCAGCTCTAGACAGGGGGACACCGGGGAGCTGTTTTTT
few	TRBJ2-5	TRBV7-2	-	CASSLVAVNQETQYF	TGTGCCAGCAGCTTAGTTGCGGTGAACCAAGAGACCCAGTACTTC
-	TRBJ2-7	TRBV7-2	-	CASSYPRSGTENYEQYF	TGTGCCAGCAGTTACCCACGCTCAGGCACGGAGAACTACGAGCAGTACTTC
-	TRBJ2-5	TRBV10-3	-	CAISDRGEETQYF	TGTGCCATCAGTGACAGGGGAGAAGAGACCCAGTACTTC
many	TRBJ1-2	TRBV2	TRBD1	CASRAGTGNGYTF	TGTGCCAGCAGAGCTGGGACAGGCAATGGCTACACCTTC
-	TRBJ1-1	TRBV2	-	CASSSDMGNTEAFF	TGTGCCAGCAGTTCGGACATGGGGAACACTGAAGCTTTCTTT
few	TRBJ2-2	TRBV9	TRBD2	CASSVGGAAGRNTGELFF	TGTGCCAGCAGCGTAGGGGGCGCAGCGGGACGGAACACCGGGGAGCTGTTTTTT
-	TRBJ1-5	TRBV19	-	CASSISQGNQPQHF	TGTGCCAGTAGTATAAGCCAGGGGAATCAGCCCCAGCATTTT
many	TRBJ2-7	TRBV7-2	-	CASSLERYEQYF	TGTGCCAGCAGCTTAGAAAGATACGAGCAGTACTTC
-	TRBJ1-1	TRBV10-3	-	CASSWRHYTEAFF	TGTGCCAGCAGTTGGCGACATTACACTGAAGCTTTCTTT
-	TRBJ2-5	TRBV20-1	TRBD2	CSARVSRRGRETQYF	TGCAGTGCTAGAGTCTCGCGGCGGGGGAGGGAGACCCAGTACTTC
-	TRBJ1-1	TRBV20-1	TRBD1	CSARDAGTGTNTEAFF	TGCAGTGCTAGAGATGCCGGGACAGGTACGAACACTGAAGCTTTCTTT
-	TRBJ2-7	TRBV6-2/TRBV6-3	-	CASEIGPAYEQYF	TGTGCCAGCGAAATTGGACCGGCCTACGAGCAGTACTTC
few	TRBJ1-1	TRBV19	-	CASRKQGGGTEAFF	TGTGCCAGTAGAAAACAGGGAGGAGGCACTGAAGCTTTCTTT
once	TRBJ2-7	TRBV7-6	TRBD2	CANSLAGGYEQYF	TGTGCCAACAGCTTAGCGGGAGGGTACGAGCAGTACTTC
-	TRBJ2-5	TRBV20-1	-	CSAPWIMRATKRETQYF	TGCAGTGCTCCCTGGATAATGCGGGCGACAAAACGGGAGACCCAGTACTTC
-	TRBJ1-1	TRBV13	-	CASSLQGFTEAFF	TGTGCCAGCAGCTTACAGGGTTTCACTGAAGCTTTCTTT
-	TRBJ1-6	TRBV6-4	-	CASSRYEGWGDNSPLHF	TGTGCCAGCAGCAGATATGAGGGGTGGGGAGATAATTCACCCCTCCACTTT
-	TRBJ2-7	TRBV10-2	-	CASSESGVSEQYF	TGCGCCAGCAGTGAGTCAGGGGTAAGCGAGCAGTACTTC
few	TRBJ1-5	TRBV6-6	-	CASWISNQPQHF	TGTGCCAGCTGGATTAGCAATCAGCCCCAGCATTTT
many	TRBJ1-2	TRBV29-1	TRBD1	CSVDRGQGPSGYTF	TGCAGCGTTGACCGGGGACAGGGCCCCAGTGGCTACACCTTC
-	TRBJ2-5	TRBV5-5	-	CASSWTYQETQYF	TGTGCCAGCAGCTGGACTTACCAAGAGACCCAGTACTTC
many	TRBJ1-6	TRBV29-1	TRBD1	CSVSLRDRGRNSPLHF	TGCAGCGTCAGCCTCCGGGACAGGGGGCGGAATTCACCCCTCCACTTT
-	TRBJ2-7	TRBV2	-	CASSIDRFRNEQYF	TGTGCCAGCAGTATCGACAGGTTTAGAAACGAGCAGTACTTC
many	TRBJ1-1	TRBV29-1	-	CSATNTEAFF	TGCAGCGCTACGAACACTGAAGCTTTCTTT
-	TRBJ2-5	TRBV11-2	-	CASRTENQGTQYF	TGTGCCAGCCGTACAGAGAACCAAGGGACCCAGTACTTC
many	TRBJ1-5	TRBV25-1	-	CASSIRTDSNQPQHF	TGTGCCAGCAGCATACGGACGGATAGCAATCAGCCCCAGCATTTT
-	TRBJ2-7	TRBV12-3/TRBV12-4	-	CASSFAGNYEQYF	TGTGCCAGCAGTTTCGCAGGGAACTACGAGCAGTACTTC
-	TRBJ2-2	TRBV25-1	-	CASSQDLGRTAGELFF	TGTGCCAGCAGCCAAGATCTAGGGAGGACTGCCGGGGAGCTGTTTTTT
-	TRBJ2-7	TRBV21-1	-	CASSQSTGTYEQYF	TGTGCCAGCAGCCAAAGCACCGGGACGTACGAGCAGTACTTC
few	TRBJ1-1	TRBV12-3/TRBV12-4	-	CASSTTANTEAFF	TGTGCCAGCAGTACCACAGCGAACACTGAAGCTTTCTTT
few	TRBJ2-7	TRBV5-1	-	CASSFGREQYF	TGCGCCAGCAGCTTTGGTCGCGAGCAGTACTTC